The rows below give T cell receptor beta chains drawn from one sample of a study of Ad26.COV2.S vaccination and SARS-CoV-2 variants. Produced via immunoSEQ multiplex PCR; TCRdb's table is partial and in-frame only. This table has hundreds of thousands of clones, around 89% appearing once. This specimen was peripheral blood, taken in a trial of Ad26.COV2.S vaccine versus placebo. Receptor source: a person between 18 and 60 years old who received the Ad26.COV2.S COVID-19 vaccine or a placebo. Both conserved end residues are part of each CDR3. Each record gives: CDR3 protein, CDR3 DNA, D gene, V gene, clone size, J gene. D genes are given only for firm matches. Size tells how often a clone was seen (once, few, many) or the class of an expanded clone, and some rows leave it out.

CDR3 protein: CASSPIQNQPQHF
CDR3 DNA: TGTGCCAGCTCACCGATCCAAAATCAGCCCCAGCATTTT
D gene: .
V gene: TRBV18
clone size: .
J gene: TRBJ1-5

CDR3 protein: CASSGSGRPQETQYF
CDR3 DNA: TGTGCCAGTTCAGGTAGCGGGCGACCTCAAGAGACCCAGTACTTC
D gene: TRBD2
V gene: TRBV19
clone size: .
J gene: TRBJ2-5

CDR3 protein: CASSTGTSGSYEQFF
CDR3 DNA: TGCGCCAGCAGTACCGGGACTAGCGGGAGTTATGAGCAGTTCTTC
D gene: TRBD2
V gene: TRBV10-1
clone size: .
J gene: TRBJ2-1

CDR3 protein: CAWTGTRDSAHYTF
CDR3 DNA: TGTGCCTGGACCGGGACCCGGGACAGCGCGCACTACACCTTC
D gene: TRBD1
V gene: TRBV30
clone size: .
J gene: TRBJ1-2

CDR3 protein: CATRTGGQGRRETQYF
CDR3 DNA: TGTGCCACCCGCACCGGGGGACAGGGACGTCGGGAGACCCAGTACTTC
D gene: TRBD1
V gene: TRBV3-1/TRBV3-2
clone size: .
J gene: TRBJ2-5

CDR3 protein: CASSPRDGSAGELFF
CDR3 DNA: TGTGCCAGCTCACCACGGGACGGATCGGCCGGGGAGCTGTTTTTT
D gene: .
V gene: TRBV18
clone size: .
J gene: TRBJ2-2

CDR3 protein: CASSLVPAGGLFPYNEQFF
CDR3 DNA: TGTGCCAGCAGCTTAGTTCCGGCGGGGGGCCTCTTCCCCTACAATGAGCAGTTCTTC
D gene: TRBD2
V gene: TRBV7-9
clone size: .
J gene: TRBJ2-1

CDR3 protein: CASSFSAAVYGYTF
CDR3 DNA: TGTGCCAGCAGCTTCTCGGCAGCGGTCTATGGCTACACCTTC
D gene: .
V gene: TRBV11-2
clone size: .
J gene: TRBJ1-2

CDR3 protein: CASIKGGTGELFF
CDR3 DNA: TGTGCCAGCATCAAGGGTGGCACCGGGGAGCTGTTTTTT
D gene: .
V gene: TRBV6-5
clone size: few
J gene: TRBJ2-2

CDR3 protein: CASSQQGIRTEAFF
CDR3 DNA: TGTGCCAGCAGCCAACAGGGAATACGCACTGAAGCTTTCTTT
D gene: .
V gene: TRBV16
clone size: .
J gene: TRBJ1-1

CDR3 protein: CASSLATGWETQYF
CDR3 DNA: TGTGCCAGCAGCTTAGCTACAGGGTGGGAGACCCAGTACTTC
D gene: .
V gene: TRBV7-8
clone size: .
J gene: TRBJ2-5

CDR3 protein: CASSPEGQGAEAFF
CDR3 DNA: TGTGCCAGCAGCCCCGAGGGACAGGGGGCTGAAGCTTTCTTT
D gene: TRBD1
V gene: TRBV7-9
clone size: .
J gene: TRBJ1-1

CDR3 protein: CAIEAGVVQFYNEQFF
CDR3 DNA: TGTGCCATCGAAGCGGGAGTGGTCCAATTTTACAATGAGCAGTTCTTC
D gene: TRBD2
V gene: TRBV10-3
clone size: .
J gene: TRBJ2-1

CDR3 protein: CAWSPPGAGGPNTGELFF
CDR3 DNA: TGTGCCTGGAGTCCACCCGGGGCGGGGGGACCGAACACCGGGGAGCTGTTTTTT
D gene: TRBD2
V gene: TRBV30
clone size: .
J gene: TRBJ2-2

CDR3 protein: CASSLAGPDTQYF
CDR3 DNA: TGCGCCAGCAGCTTAGCGGGGCCAGATACGCAGTATTTT
D gene: TRBD2
V gene: TRBV5-1
clone size: .
J gene: TRBJ2-3

CDR3 protein: CASRRDSPYEQYF
CDR3 DNA: TGTGCCAGCAGACGGGACAGCCCCTACGAGCAGTACTTC
D gene: TRBD1
V gene: TRBV7-9
clone size: .
J gene: TRBJ2-7

CDR3 protein: CASRTGGSTDTQYF
CDR3 DNA: TGCGCCAGCAGGACGGGGGGTAGCACAGATACGCAGTATTTT
D gene: TRBD2
V gene: TRBV5-1
clone size: .
J gene: TRBJ2-3

CDR3 protein: CASSPSTSNQPQHF
CDR3 DNA: TGTGCCAGCAGCCCATCAACTAGCAATCAGCCCCAGCATTTT
D gene: .
V gene: TRBV11-2
clone size: .
J gene: TRBJ1-5

CDR3 protein: CAWSTGPHSPLHF
CDR3 DNA: TGTGCCTGGAGTACTGGGCCTCATTCACCCCTCCACTTT
D gene: .
V gene: TRBV30
clone size: .
J gene: TRBJ1-6

CDR3 protein: CASSLRSGNEQFF
CDR3 DNA: TGTGCCAGCAGTTTACGTAGCGGCAATGAGCAGTTCTTC
D gene: .
V gene: TRBV27
clone size: .
J gene: TRBJ2-1

CDR3 protein: CASGFTPGQVVEAFF
CDR3 DNA: TGTGCTAGTGGTTTTACACCGGGACAGGTTGTTGAAGCTTTCTTT
D gene: TRBD1
V gene: TRBV12-5
clone size: .
J gene: TRBJ1-1

CDR3 protein: CASSLEGGRGQPQHF
CDR3 DNA: TGTGCCAGCAGCTTAGAGGGGGGCAGGGGACAGCCCCAGCATTTT
D gene: .
V gene: TRBV7-6
clone size: .
J gene: TRBJ1-5

CDR3 protein: CASSYDTLSAEAFF
CDR3 DNA: TGTGCCAGCAGTTACGACACGTTAAGCGCTGAAGCTTTCTTT
D gene: .
V gene: TRBV6-5
clone size: .
J gene: TRBJ1-1

CDR3 protein: CASSVGGLEIHEQFF
CDR3 DNA: TGTGCCAGCAGCGTAGGTGGACTAGAAATCCATGAGCAGTTCTTC
D gene: TRBD2
V gene: TRBV9
clone size: .
J gene: TRBJ2-1

CDR3 protein: CAWSARGTYEQYF
CDR3 DNA: TGTGCCTGGAGTGCGCGAGGGACCTACGAGCAGTACTTC
D gene: .
V gene: TRBV30
clone size: .
J gene: TRBJ2-7

CDR3 protein: CASTHQGSNTGELFF
CDR3 DNA: TGTGCCAGCACCCATCAGGGGAGCAACACCGGGGAGCTGTTTTTT
D gene: .
V gene: TRBV21-1
clone size: .
J gene: TRBJ2-2

CDR3 protein: CASSLEGYGYTF
CDR3 DNA: TGTGCCAGCAGCTTAGAGGGCTATGGCTACACCTTC
D gene: .
V gene: TRBV7-2
clone size: .
J gene: TRBJ1-2

CDR3 protein: CASSFMSATNEKLFF
CDR3 DNA: TGTGCCAGTAGTTTCATGTCCGCAACTAATGAAAAACTGTTTTTT
D gene: .
V gene: TRBV19
clone size: .
J gene: TRBJ1-4

CDR3 protein: CASSQPTSGGTYEQYF
CDR3 DNA: TGCGCCAGCAGCCAACCCACTAGCGGGGGGACCTACGAGCAGTACTTC
D gene: TRBD2
V gene: TRBV4-1
clone size: .
J gene: TRBJ2-7

CDR3 protein: CASSRRRGNTEAFF
CDR3 DNA: TGTGCCAGCAGTCGCCGGAGAGGGAACACTGAAGCTTTCTTT
D gene: .
V gene: TRBV6-2/TRBV6-3
clone size: .
J gene: TRBJ1-1

CDR3 protein: CSVVLSNSYEQYF
CDR3 DNA: TGCAGCGTTGTTCTGTCCAACTCCTACGAGCAGTACTTC
D gene: .
V gene: TRBV29-1
clone size: .
J gene: TRBJ2-7

CDR3 protein: CASSPRESGSYNEQFF
CDR3 DNA: TGTGCCAGCAGCCCAAGAGAAAGCGGCTCCTACAATGAGCAGTTCTTC
D gene: .
V gene: TRBV14
clone size: .
J gene: TRBJ2-1

CDR3 protein: CSGGTGRYEQYF
CDR3 DNA: TGCAGCGGTGGGACAGGGCGTTACGAGCAGTACTTC
D gene: TRBD1
V gene: TRBV29-1
clone size: .
J gene: TRBJ2-7

CDR3 protein: CASSRRTDEYGYTF
CDR3 DNA: TGTGCCAGCTCAAGACGGACAGATGAATATGGCTACACCTTC
D gene: .
V gene: TRBV18
clone size: .
J gene: TRBJ1-2

CDR3 protein: CASSLLGLAVYEQYF
CDR3 DNA: TGTGCCAGCAGCTTGCTAGGACTAGCGGTGTACGAGCAGTACTTC
D gene: TRBD2
V gene: TRBV5-8
clone size: .
J gene: TRBJ2-7

CDR3 protein: CASSRGVSSTDTQYF
CDR3 DNA: TGTGCCAGCAGTCGAGGGGTCTCTAGCACAGATACGCAGTATTTT
D gene: .
V gene: TRBV6-5
clone size: .
J gene: TRBJ2-3

CDR3 protein: CASSTNGQGPGTDTQYF
CDR3 DNA: TGTGCCAGTAGTACAAATGGACAGGGGCCCGGCACAGATACGCAGTATTTT
D gene: TRBD1
V gene: TRBV19
clone size: .
J gene: TRBJ2-3

CDR3 protein: CASSLGDTGGNEQFF
CDR3 DNA: TGTGCCAGCAGCCTAGGAGACACAGGGGGCAATGAGCAGTTCTTC
D gene: TRBD1
V gene: TRBV11-3
clone size: .
J gene: TRBJ2-1

CDR3 protein: CASSQRDTPRDGYTF
CDR3 DNA: TGTGCCAGCAGCCAAAGGGACACTCCAAGGGATGGCTACACCTTC
D gene: .
V gene: TRBV14
clone size: .
J gene: TRBJ1-2

CDR3 protein: CASSQAPWAGEADTQYF
CDR3 DNA: TGCGCCAGCAGCCAAGCTCCATGGGCAGGGGAGGCAGATACGCAGTATTTT
D gene: .
V gene: TRBV4-3
clone size: .
J gene: TRBJ2-3

CDR3 protein: CASSPKMTFTNEKLFF
CDR3 DNA: TGTGCCAGCAGTCCTAAAATGACATTCACTAATGAAAAACTGTTTTTT
D gene: .
V gene: TRBV6-6
clone size: .
J gene: TRBJ1-4

CDR3 protein: CASSLSTGADQPQHF
CDR3 DNA: TGTGCCAGCAGCCTGTCGACAGGCGCGGATCAGCCCCAGCATTTT
D gene: .
V gene: TRBV5-8
clone size: .
J gene: TRBJ1-5

CDR3 protein: CASSLQGMNTEAFF
CDR3 DNA: TGCGCCAGCAGCCTACAGGGGATGAACACTGAAGCTTTCTTT
D gene: TRBD1
V gene: TRBV5-1
clone size: .
J gene: TRBJ1-1

CDR3 protein: CATSRTGFQPQHF
CDR3 DNA: TGTGCCACCAGCAGAACAGGATTCCAGCCCCAGCATTTT
D gene: .
V gene: TRBV15
clone size: .
J gene: TRBJ1-5

CDR3 protein: CASSQGLVGANYGYTF
CDR3 DNA: TGCGCCAGCAGCCAAGGTTTAGTGGGGGCTAACTATGGCTACACCTTC
D gene: .
V gene: TRBV4-3
clone size: .
J gene: TRBJ1-2

CDR3 protein: CASSQTSGGPWETQYF
CDR3 DNA: TGTGCCAGCAGCCAGACTAGCGGGGGGCCGTGGGAGACCCAGTACTTC
D gene: TRBD2
V gene: TRBV7-2
clone size: .
J gene: TRBJ2-5

CDR3 protein: CASSQETGGSYNEQFF
CDR3 DNA: TGTGCCAGCAGCCAAGAAACGGGGGGGTCCTACAATGAGCAGTTCTTC
D gene: TRBD2
V gene: TRBV4-2
clone size: .
J gene: TRBJ2-1